The clone carrying this T cell receptor beta chain showed up just once. Assay used: immunoSEQ multiplex PCR; TCRdb lists only in-frame clones, some missing. This sample carries roughly 100,000 clones, about 81% of them seen once, and the ten largest clones take 5%. The length of the CDR3 is 17 residues. V lost 4 bases to trimming and J lost 3 bases, with 22 bases between them. Germline CDR1 and CDR2: KGHSH and LQKENI. These data belong to a study of T cell responses to AZD1222 COVID-19 vaccine. Material: peripheral blood, obtained on day 0 of AZD1222 vaccination. The sequence was obtained from an adult in good health. The chain has TRBV18 and TRBJ2-7; D is tentatively TRBD1 or TRBD2 (7 bases each). In DNA, the CDR3 is TGTGCCAGCTCACTCCAGGGGGGGGCAGGTATTGTCTACGAGCAGTACTTC. This sequence encodes CASSLQGGAGIVYEQYF.